This T cell receptor beta chain emerged from a study of beta chain features in type 1 diabetes (dated by TCRdb to 2016 to 2019). Describing the broader study: Mean age, gender distribution, total cell number and subset yield were not different between patients and healthy donors. A total of around 110,000,000 sorted cells were examined across all samples, and a strong correlation was observed between cell number per subset and RNA yield. Regulatory and stem cell-like memory subsets were obtained from only 8 patients and roughly eight healthy donors, while naive and central memory subsets were obtained from all 30 or so donors. The study compared the TCRB repertoires of sorted circulating CD4+ T cell subsets in recently diagnosed type 1 diabetes patients with those in matched healthy donors.

Each donor gave one peripheral blood draw, approximately 110 mL on average, collected into heparinised tubes. Naive, central memory, regulatory and stem cell-like memory CD4+ T cells were sorted on a BD FACSAria II using a panel including CD45RO, CCR7, CD25, CD127, CD95 and CD27. A purity above 98% was achieved for all sorted populations. PBMCs were separated immediately by Lymphoprep density gradient centrifugation and were stained directly, without being cultured. So that batch effects would be minimized, each experiment stained and sorted samples in pairs, pairing one healthy donor with one patient. All of the isolated RNA was reverse transcribed with the High Capacity cDNA Reverse Transcription Kit, so expressed TCRB transcripts were sequenced. Deep immunoSEQ sequencing was applied to naive, central memory and regulatory T cell samples, giving an average of about 3.4 million total reads per sample. Sorted cells were lysed in RLT buffer and RNA was extracted with DNase-treated RNeasy Micro or Mini kits, depending on cell number. Each cell subset was processed separately to prevent cross-contamination, with patient and healthy donor samples processed together. TCRB sequences were amplified from cDNA with the immunoSEQ multiplex PCR, producing 87-bp fragments spanning the CDR3 region. Sequencing of the amplicons was done on the Illumina HiSeq platform. Turning to the authors' computational methods: PCR bias was corrected computationally using synthetic template baselines, and reads within Hamming distance 2 were collapsed, with unmergeable singletons discarded. Reads were aligned to IMGT to assign V, D and J genes, CDR3 length, and insertions or deletions at six rearrangement sites. Within each subset, clonotype counts were normalized to sorted cell number, after which true diversity and Gini coefficients were computed with the tcR R package. The overlap coefficient, calculated on TCRB nucleotide sequences, was used to measure repertoire sharing. Out-of-frame TCRB sequences from naive cells were analyzed as a proxy for the pre-selection repertoire. Here the immuneACCESS table is served through TCRdb, limited to in-frame sequences with V and J called. Missing clones are a known gap in these copies; in checked studies unresolved V genes cover under half, and the rest lacks a known reason. V, J and clone size are taken as reported in that table, and D and trimming were inferred from the DNA itself. Counted in this sample were 430,000 or so clones; about an eighth of them appeared once. Over 0.035% of the sample is in the top ten clones.

The CDR1 and CDR2 encoded by the germline V gene are SGHDT and YYEEEE. The CDR3, cysteine through phenylalanine, is 15 amino acids long. Left in the record is the CDR3 DNA by itself, 45 bases read in frame from the first base. Trimming takes 2 bases off V and 0 bases off J; junction bases not matched to a gene: 3. For this clone: This receptor's antigen is unknown. No base qualities exist here, and no much larger clone lies one base off it.

Overall study results and their limits: Naive, central memory and regulatory TCRB repertoires appeared to be more similar among patients than among healthy donors. Because cDNA was sequenced instead of genomic DNA, highly expressing activated cells could be over-represented, though the groups showed no difference in activation or CD3 levels. Because small numbers of individuals were included in the HLA sub-analyses, any influence of HLA type on TCRB rearrangement was left unresolved. PCR might favor shorter templates, but patient and control samples were amplified and corrected together, so any skew would affect both groups equally. At VDJ recombination sites, type 1 diabetes patients had fewer insertions and more deleted nucleotides, which implies abnormalities in thymic rearrangement. A moderate but significant shortening of TCRB CDR3 length was observed in type 1 diabetes patients in all four CD4+ subsets.

The sequencing input was naive CD4+ T cells from blood. The cell subset or site label here, explained by the study, means: true naive CD4+ T cells. The origin of this receptor is a woman aged 18-29 years in good health. The chain employs TRBV5-6 and TRBJ2-3; 7 central bases correspond to TRBD2. The nucleotide sequence is given as TGTGCCAGCAGCTTTGGCGGGAGAAGCACAGATACGCAGTATTTT. The resulting protein is CASSFGGRSTDTQYF.